One and the same sample provided the 6 T cell receptor beta chains below, sequenced in a study of technical replicates of blood from a few donors. Data came from immunoSEQ multiplex PCR; TCRdb stores just in-frame clones and leaves some out. The table includes about 84,000 clones, almost 98% detected once. The sequenced material came from T cells isolated from PBMCs. These receptors all come from a human donor in good health.

This clone was seen a single time. The chain has TRBV6-5 and TRBJ1-6; D unclear. The CDR3 is 16 residues long. The V gene's germline CDR1 is MNHEY and CDR2 SVGAGI. V shed 0 bases and J shed 7 bases, with 13 bases lying between them. DNA of the CDR3: TGTGCCAGCAGTTACTCGGGCCCATTCTCCAATTCACCCCTCCACTTT. As protein: CASSYSGPFSNSPLHF.

The V call is TRBV7-6, the J call TRBJ1-5; perhaps TRBD1 as D (5 bases). The germline V gene has CDR1 SGHVS and CDR2 FNYEAQ. Trimming removed 4 bases at V and 6 bases at J, with 13 bases between. This CDR3 spans 14 amino acids. CDR3 bases: TGTGCCAGCAGCTCGGGGGGTAGGGGTCAGCCCCAGCATTTT. It encodes CASSSGGRGQPQHF.

The rearrangement uses TRBV29-1 and TRBJ2-1, with D maybe TRBD2 (5 bases). The CDR3 runs 13 residues. From germline, CDR1 is SQVTM and CDR2 ANQGSEA. The V end was cut by 7 bases, the J end by 5 bases, with 15 bases between. CDR3 sequence reads: CSGAGGRDNEQFF. The CDR3 DNA is TGCAGCGGGGCCGGAGGACGCGACAATGAGCAGTTCTTC.

This rearrangement joins TRBV2 to TRBJ2-7, with D uncertain. The germline CDR1 and CDR2 sequences are SNHLY and FYNNEI. The CDR3 has 14 amino acids. Deletions cut 3 bases from V and 0 bases from J, with 9 bases between. The CDR3 reads CASSEQSISYEQYF. Written as DNA, the CDR3 is TGTGCCAGCAGTGAGCAGTCAATCTCCTACGAGCAGTACTTC.

The V call is TRBV18, the J call TRBJ1-5, with D tentatively TRBD1 (6 bases). V dropped 4 bases and J dropped 3 bases, with 16 bases sitting between them. This CDR3 comprises 16 residues. The germline CDR1 and CDR2 sequences are KGHSH and LQKENI. CDR3 residues: CASSQANGQHNQPQHF. CDR3 nucleotides: TGTGCCAGCTCACAGGCTAACGGACAGCACAATCAGCCCCAGCATTTT.

The chain is built from TRBV28 and TRBJ2-5; 8 nucleotides match TRBD1. This CDR3 region has 16 residues. The V gene's germline CDR1 is MDHEN and CDR2 SYDVKM. Trimming cost V 6 bases and J 3 bases; bases outside gene matches: 12. Here the CDR3 reads CASSPSPWTGKETQYF. DNA of the CDR3: TGTGCCAGCAGCCCCTCTCCCTGGACAGGGAAAGAGACCCAGTACTTC.